The present T cell receptor beta chain was sequenced within a study of siplizumab effects on memory and regulatory T cells. The CDR3 has 14 amino acids. The germline V gene encodes CDR1 SGHAT and CDR2 FQNNGV. V gave up 1 base and J gave up 1 base, with 7 bases separating them. Assayed TCR templates numbered about 10^5 for each sample. Repertoires were generated with immunoSEQ multiplex PCR, while TCRdb's copy carries only in-frame clones and drops some. The sample yields about 100,000 clones, just under 95% seen once. Whole-study findings and limits: The drug siplizumab significantly decreased the alloreactive sequences that could be traced to unstimulated CD4+ memory cells. A major contribution to the alloresponse seemed to be made by naive T cells, which seemed more diverse than memory cells.

About this clone itself: What it binds is not known.

This TCR came from a human donor in good health. The J gene is TRBJ2-5, the V gene TRBV11-2; tentatively, D is TRBD2 (6 bases). Input material: non-Treg CD4+ T cells sorted from blood. CDR3: CASSLGGVQETQYF. The CDR3 DNA sequence: TGTGCCAGCAGCTTAGGGGGGGTCCAAGAGACCCAGTACTTC.